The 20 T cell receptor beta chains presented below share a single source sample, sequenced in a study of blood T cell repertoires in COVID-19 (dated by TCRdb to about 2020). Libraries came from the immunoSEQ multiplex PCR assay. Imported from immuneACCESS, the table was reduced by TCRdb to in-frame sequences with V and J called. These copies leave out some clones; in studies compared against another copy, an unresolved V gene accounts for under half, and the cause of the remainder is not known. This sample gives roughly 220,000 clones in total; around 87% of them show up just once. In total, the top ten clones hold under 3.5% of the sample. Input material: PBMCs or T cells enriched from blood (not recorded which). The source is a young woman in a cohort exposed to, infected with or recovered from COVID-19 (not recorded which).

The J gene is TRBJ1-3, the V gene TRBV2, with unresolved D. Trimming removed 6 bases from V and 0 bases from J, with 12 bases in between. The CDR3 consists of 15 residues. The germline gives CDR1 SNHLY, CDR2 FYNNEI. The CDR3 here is CASRKIRVSGNTIYF. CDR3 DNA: TGTGCCAGCAGGAAAATACGGGTCTCTGGAAACACCATATATTTT. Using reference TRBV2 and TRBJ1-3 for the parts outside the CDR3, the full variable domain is EPEVTQTPSHQVTQMGQEVILRCVPISNHLYFYWYRQILGQKVEFLVSFYNNEISEKSEIFDDQFSVERPDGSNFTLKIRSTKLEDSAMYFCASRKIRVSGNTIYFGEGSWLTVV.

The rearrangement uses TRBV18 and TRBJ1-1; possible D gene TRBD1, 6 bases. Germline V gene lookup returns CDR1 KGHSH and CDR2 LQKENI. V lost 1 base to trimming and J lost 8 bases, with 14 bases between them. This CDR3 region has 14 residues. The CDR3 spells CASSPRSGQTEAFF. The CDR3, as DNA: TGTGCCAGCTCACCACGTTCGGGACAAACAGAAGCTTTCTTT.

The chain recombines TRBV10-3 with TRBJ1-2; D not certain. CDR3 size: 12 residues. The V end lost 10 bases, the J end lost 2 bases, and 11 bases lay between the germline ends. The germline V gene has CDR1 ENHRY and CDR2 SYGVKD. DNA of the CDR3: TGTGCCACCCACTTCAGGAACTATGGCTACACCTTC. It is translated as CATHFRNYGYTF.

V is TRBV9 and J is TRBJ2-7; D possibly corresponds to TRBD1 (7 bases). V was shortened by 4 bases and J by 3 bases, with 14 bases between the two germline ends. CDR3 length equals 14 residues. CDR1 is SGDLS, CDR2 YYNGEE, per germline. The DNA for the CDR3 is TGTGCCAGCAGCCCGCGGGACAGACTCTACGAGCAGTACTTC. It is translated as CASSPRDRLYEQYF.

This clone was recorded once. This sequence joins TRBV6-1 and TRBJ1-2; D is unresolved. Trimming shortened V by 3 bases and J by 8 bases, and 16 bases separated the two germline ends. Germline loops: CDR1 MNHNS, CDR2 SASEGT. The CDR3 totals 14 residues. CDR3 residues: CASSDRYTVLGYTF. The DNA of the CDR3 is TGTGCCAGCAGTGACCGGTATACAGTCCTGGGCTACACCTTC.

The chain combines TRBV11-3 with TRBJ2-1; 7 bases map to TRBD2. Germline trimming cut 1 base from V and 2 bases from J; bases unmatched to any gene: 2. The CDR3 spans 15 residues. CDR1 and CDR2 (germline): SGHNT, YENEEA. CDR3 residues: CASSLGGSPYNEQFF. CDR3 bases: TGTGCCAGCAGCTTAGGCGGGAGTCCCTACAATGAGCAGTTCTTC.

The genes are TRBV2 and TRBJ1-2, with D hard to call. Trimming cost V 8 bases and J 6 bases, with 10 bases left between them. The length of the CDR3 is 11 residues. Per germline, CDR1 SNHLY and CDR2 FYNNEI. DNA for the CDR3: TGTGCCAGCGGGCTCGTAGATGGCTACACCTTC. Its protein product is CASGLVDGYTF.

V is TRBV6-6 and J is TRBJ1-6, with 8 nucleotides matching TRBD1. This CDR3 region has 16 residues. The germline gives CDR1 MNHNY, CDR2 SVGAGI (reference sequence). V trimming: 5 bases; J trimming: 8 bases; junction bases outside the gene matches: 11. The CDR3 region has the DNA TGTGCCAGCAGTAAAAAGTTCGGACAGGGAGATTCACCCCTCCACTTT. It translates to CASSKKFGQGDSPLHF.

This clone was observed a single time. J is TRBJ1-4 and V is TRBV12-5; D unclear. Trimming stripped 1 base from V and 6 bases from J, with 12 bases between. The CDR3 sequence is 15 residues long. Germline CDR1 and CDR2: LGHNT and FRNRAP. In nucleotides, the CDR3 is TGTGCTAGTGGTTTGGCCCCCGCGCTGGATGAAAAACTGTTTTTT. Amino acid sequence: CASGLAPALDEKLFF. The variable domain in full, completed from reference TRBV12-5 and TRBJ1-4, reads DARVTQTPRHKVTEMGQEVTMRCQPILGHNTVFWYRQTMMQGLELLAYFRNRAPLDDSGMPKDRFSAEMPDATLATLKIQPSEPRDSAVYFCASGLAPALDEKLFFGSGTQLSVL.

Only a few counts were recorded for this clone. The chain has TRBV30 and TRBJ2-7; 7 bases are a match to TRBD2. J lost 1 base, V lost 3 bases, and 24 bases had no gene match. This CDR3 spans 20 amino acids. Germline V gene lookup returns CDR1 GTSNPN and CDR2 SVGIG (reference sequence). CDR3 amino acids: CAWSLRSLMEASGVSYEQYF. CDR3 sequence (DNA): TGTGCCTGGAGCCTAAGGTCACTCATGGAGGCTAGCGGAGTATCCTACGAGCAGTACTTC.

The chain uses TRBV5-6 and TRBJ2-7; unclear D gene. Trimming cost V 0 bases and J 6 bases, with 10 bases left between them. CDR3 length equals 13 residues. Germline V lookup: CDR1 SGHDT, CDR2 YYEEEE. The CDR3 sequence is CASSLDRQSEQYF. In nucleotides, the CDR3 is TGTGCCAGCAGCTTGGACCGACAATCCGAGCAGTACTTC.

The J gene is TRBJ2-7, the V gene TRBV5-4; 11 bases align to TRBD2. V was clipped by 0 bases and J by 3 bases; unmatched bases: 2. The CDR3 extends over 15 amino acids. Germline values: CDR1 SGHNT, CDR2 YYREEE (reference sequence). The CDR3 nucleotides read TGTGCCAGCAGCTTGGGTAGCGGGAGGGTCTACGAGCAGTACTTC. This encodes CASSLGSGRVYEQYF.

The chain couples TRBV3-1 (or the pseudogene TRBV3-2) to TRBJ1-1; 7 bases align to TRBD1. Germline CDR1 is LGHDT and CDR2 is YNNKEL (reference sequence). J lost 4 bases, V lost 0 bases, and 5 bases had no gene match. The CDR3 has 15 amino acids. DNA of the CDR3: TGTGCCAGCAGCCAAGATGACAGGGCGGGCACTGAAGCTTTCTTT. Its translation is CASSQDDRAGTEAFF.

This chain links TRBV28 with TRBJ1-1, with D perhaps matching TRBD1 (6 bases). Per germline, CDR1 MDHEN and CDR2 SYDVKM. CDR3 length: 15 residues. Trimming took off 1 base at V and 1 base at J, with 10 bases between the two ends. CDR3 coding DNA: TGTGCCAGCAGTTTATTGGGGGCGCGGAACACTGAAGCTTTCTTT. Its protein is CASSLLGARNTEAFF. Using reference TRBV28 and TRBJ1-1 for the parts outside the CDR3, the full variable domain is DVKVTQSSRYLVKRTGEKVFLECVQDMDHENMFWYRQDPGLGLRLIYFSYDVKMKEKGDIPEGYSVSREKKERFSLILESASTNQTSMYLCASSLLGARNTEAFFGQGTRLTVV.

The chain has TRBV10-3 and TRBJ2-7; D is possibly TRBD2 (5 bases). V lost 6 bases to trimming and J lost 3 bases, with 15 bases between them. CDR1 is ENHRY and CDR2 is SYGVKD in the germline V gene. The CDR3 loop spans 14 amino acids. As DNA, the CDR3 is TGTGCCATCAGCCCCGGGGATCTAGACTACGAGCAGTACTTC. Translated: CAISPGDLDYEQYF.

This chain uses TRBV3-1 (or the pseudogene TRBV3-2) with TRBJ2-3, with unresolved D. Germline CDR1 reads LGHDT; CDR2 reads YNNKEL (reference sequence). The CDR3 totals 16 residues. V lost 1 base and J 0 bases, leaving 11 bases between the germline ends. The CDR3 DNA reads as TGTGCCAGCAGCCAAGTGAGGATTCAGAGCACAGATACGCAGTATTTT. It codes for CASSQVRIQSTDTQYF.

The CDR3 is CASSPSQVSGNTIYF. CDR3 sequence (DNA): TGTGCCAGCAGCCCCTCACAGGTCTCAGGAAACACCATATATTTT. The chain carries TRBV7-9 and TRBJ1-3; the D gene is possibly TRBD1 (5 bases). The CDR3 is made up of 15 amino acids. Per germline, CDR1 SEHNR and CDR2 FQNEAQ (reference sequence). Trimming took off 5 bases at V and 4 bases at J, with 15 bases between the two ends.

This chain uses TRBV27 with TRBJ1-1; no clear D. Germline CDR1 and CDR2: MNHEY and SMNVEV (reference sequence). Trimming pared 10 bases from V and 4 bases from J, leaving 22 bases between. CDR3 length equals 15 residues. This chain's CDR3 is CANTTGVSKSTEAFF. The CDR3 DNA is TGTGCCAACACCACCGGGGTTTCGAAGAGCACTGAAGCTTTCTTT.

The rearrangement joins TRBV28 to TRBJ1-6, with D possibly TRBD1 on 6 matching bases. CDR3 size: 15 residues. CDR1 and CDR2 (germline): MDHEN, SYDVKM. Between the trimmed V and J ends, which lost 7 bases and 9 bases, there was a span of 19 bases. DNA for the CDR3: TGTGCCAGCACCAGCCATGGGGGCATCGGTTCACCCCTCCACTTT. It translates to CASTSHGGIGSPLHF.

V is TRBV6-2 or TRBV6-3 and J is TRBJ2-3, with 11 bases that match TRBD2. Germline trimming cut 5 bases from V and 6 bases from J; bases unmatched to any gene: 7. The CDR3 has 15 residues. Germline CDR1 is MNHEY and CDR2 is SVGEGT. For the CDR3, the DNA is TGTGCCAGCAGTCAAACGACTAGCGGGGTTGATACGCAGTATTTT. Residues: CASSQTTSGVDTQYF.